Described below is a single T cell receptor beta chain sequence and its context. Antigen: not known. The record originates from a study of chemoradiotherapy in HPV16-positive cancers. Notes on the study in general: For HPV16-positive patients, expanding HPV-responsive T cells associated with longer recurrence-free survival. During treatment, candidate HPV-specific clones and E7-related motifs expanded in tumor.

Germline V gene data show CDR1 as SGHRS and CDR2 as YFSETQ. The V gene lost 4 bases and the J gene lost 1 base, with 17 bases spanning the gap. This CDR3 has 16 residues. Clones were read by immunoSEQ multiplex PCR, and TCRdb kept only the in-frame ones, dropping some. The table records about 39,000 clones, around 80% of them present only once. The sequenced sample was blood, obtained from a patient who underwent chemoradiotherapy. The chain combines TRBV5-1 with TRBJ2-5; perhaps TRBD2 as D (7 bases). This sequence originates from a human donor with HPV-associated anogenital cancer. This CDR3 reads CASSPHGGGSQETQYF. CDR3 nucleotides: TGCGCCAGCAGCCCCCACGGGGGCGGGAGCCAAGAGACCCAGTACTTC. Full variable domain (rest looked up from reference TRBV5-1 and TRBJ2-5): KAGVTQTPRYLIKTRGQQVTLSCSPISGHRSVSWYQQTPGQGLQFLFEYFSETQRNKGNFPGRFSGRQFSNSRSEMNVSTLELGDSALYLCASSPHGGGSQETQYFGPGTRLLVL.